A selection of T cell receptor beta chains follows, all from one sample in a study of cytomegalovirus exposure and HLA in healthy donors. The method was immunoSEQ multiplex PCR; TCRdb's version includes in-frame clones alone and lacks a portion of them. Of around 230,000 clones listed, approximately 81% are singletons. Specimen: PBMCs. Receptors were obtained from a girl aged 2 to 9 in good health and CMV-seronegative. CDR3s include the opening cysteine and the closing phenylalanine or tryptophan. Each record gives: D gene, clone size, CDR3 length, J gene, V gene, CDR3 DNA, CDR3 protein. D genes are given only for firm matches. Where a row states a size, it is once, few, many or the class of an expanded clone; other rows omit it.

>-|-|11|TRBJ1-1|TRBV6-6
TGTGCCAGCTCCGGGGACACTGAAGCTTTCTTT
CASSGDTEAFF
>TRBD1|few|14|TRBJ1-2|TRBV5-1
TGCGCCAGCAGCTCCCCCGACAGGGGAAGGGGCTACACCTTC
CASSSPDRGRGYTF
>-|-|14|TRBJ2-7|TRBV29-1
TGCAGCGTTGAACTCCCGGGACACTCCTACGAGCAGTACTTC
CSVELPGHSYEQYF
>-|few|11|TRBJ1-2|TRBV9
TGTGCCAGCAGCGGGAGGACTGGCTACACCTTC
CASSGRTGYTF
>-|-|16|TRBJ1-1|TRBV30
TGTGCCTGGAGTGTACGTACAGGCGCCATGAACACTGAAGCTTTCTTT
CAWSVRTGAMNTEAFF
>TRBD2|few|15|TRBJ2-5|TRBV2
TGTGCCAGCAGGAGCGGGGGGGCCTCTTTTGAGACCCAGTACTTC
CASRSGGASFETQYF
>TRBD1|-|13|TRBJ2-1|TRBV2
TGTGCCATCAGGTGGGGACAGGGGAATGAGCAGTTCTTC
CAIRWGQGNEQFF
>TRBD2|-|14|TRBJ2-7|TRBV28
TGTGCCACCGACACCGGGACTAACTCCTACGAGCAGTACTTC
CATDTGTNSYEQYF
>TRBD2|once|16|TRBJ2-3|TRBV5-1
TGCGCCAGCAGCAGAACTAGCGGGGGCTACAGAGATACGCAGTATTTT
CASSRTSGGYRDTQYF
>-|-|15|TRBJ1-6|TRBV27
TGTGCCAGCAGTTTACGCAGCTCCTATAATTCACCCCTCCACTTT
CASSLRSSYNSPLHF
>TRBD2|-|15|TRBJ2-3|TRBV6-5
TGTGCCAGCAGTTCGGGACTAGTCCGCACAGATACGCAGTATTTT
CASSSGLVRTDTQYF
>TRBD1|-|14|TRBJ1-2|TRBV5-1
TGCGCCAGCACCCCGGGACAGGGATTCTATGGCTACACCTTC
CASTPGQGFYGYTF
>-|few|12|TRBJ2-2|TRBV6-5
TGTGCCAGCCGGTATAGCACCGGGGAGCTGTTTTTT
CASRYSTGELFF
>TRBD2|-|18|TRBJ2-1|TRBV5-4
TGTGCCAGCAGTCAATCTAGCGGGAGTTTGGTGACCTACAATGAGCAGTTCTTC
CASSQSSGSLVTYNEQFF
>-|once|15|TRBJ1-5|TRBV6-1
TGTGCCAGCAGTGAAGCAAACTATAGCAATCAGCCCCAGCATTTT
CASSEANYSNQPQHF
>-|once|13|TRBJ2-7|TRBV5-7
TGTGCCAGCAGCTTCCGACAGAGCTACGAGCAGTACTTC
CASSFRQSYEQYF
>TRBD2|few|14|TRBJ2-7|TRBV7-9
TGTGCCAGCAGCGCGACTAGCGCCTACTACGAGCAGTACTTC
CASSATSAYYEQYF
>TRBD1|-|13|TRBJ1-5|TRBV5-6
TGTGCCAGCAGCCCAGGGGGAATTCAGCCCCAGCATTTT
CASSPGGIQPQHF